This T cell receptor (beta chain) was obtained from a study of cytomegalovirus exposure and HLA in healthy donors. Overall study context: There were under 130 million unique TCR beta sequences, drawn from 150 million to 200 million T cells, in an earlier analysis.

PCR primers comprised 60 Vbeta and 13 Jbeta primers. TCRdb's copy holds only in-frame clones and misses some; the assay was immunoSEQ multiplex PCR. The sample yields 200,000 or so clones, 78% seen once. V lost 7 bases, J lost 7 bases, and 20 bases lay in between. Germline assignment: CDR1 LGHNA and CDR2 YSLEER. There are 16 residues in the CDR3. Points from the study as a whole: Upon later analysis, HLA-associated TCR beta chains proved more clonally expanded than other, equally common chains. Highest at DRB1 and lowest at HLA-C, TCR association rates differed among HLA loci in a later analysis.

A remark on this clone: Its cognate antigen is unknown.

Specimen: PBMCs. The J gene is TRBJ1-6, the V gene TRBV4-3, with a tentative D call TRBD1 (6 bases). This receptor was taken from a woman aged 25-40 years in good health and CMV-seropositive. CDR3 sequence (DNA): TGCGCCAGCACCGATCATTGGACAGCCATAAATTCACCCCTCCACTTT. It specifies CASTDHWTAINSPLHF.